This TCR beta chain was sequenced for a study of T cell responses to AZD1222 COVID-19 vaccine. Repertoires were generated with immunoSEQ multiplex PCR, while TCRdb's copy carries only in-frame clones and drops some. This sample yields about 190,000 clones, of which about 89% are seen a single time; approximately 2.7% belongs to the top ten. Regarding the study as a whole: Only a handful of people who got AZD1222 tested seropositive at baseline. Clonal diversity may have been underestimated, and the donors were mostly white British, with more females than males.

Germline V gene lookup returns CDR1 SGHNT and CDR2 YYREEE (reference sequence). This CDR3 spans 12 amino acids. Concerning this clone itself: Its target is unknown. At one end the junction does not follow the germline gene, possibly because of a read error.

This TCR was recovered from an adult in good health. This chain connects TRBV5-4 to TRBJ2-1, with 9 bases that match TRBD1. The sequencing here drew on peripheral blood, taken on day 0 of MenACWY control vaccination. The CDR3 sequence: CASSLVGGDRVF. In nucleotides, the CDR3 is TGTGCCAGCAGCTTGGTGGGGGGGGACAGGGTCTTC.